The 13 T cell receptor beta chains below come from one sample, sequenced in a study of chemoradiotherapy in HPV16-positive cancers. Sequenced by immunoSEQ multiplex PCR; TCRdb stores in-frame clones only, minus some. The data contain fewer than 6,000 clones, 90% to 95% of them singletons. The sequencing used blood, collected from a patient who underwent chemoradiotherapy. These receptor sequences come from a human donor with HPV-associated anogenital cancer.

The chain joins TRBV4-3 to TRBJ1-2; weak D call: TRBD1 (5 bases). Per the germline V gene, CDR1 is LGHNA and CDR2 is YSLEER. There are 14 residues in the CDR3. V was clipped by 1 base and J by 7 bases, with 13 bases between them. The CDR3 coding sequence is TGCGCCAGCAGCCAAGCTTTCGGGGGAGGTGGCTACACCTTC. Its protein product is CASSQAFGGGGYTF.

The J gene is TRBJ1-1, the V gene TRBV28, with D maybe TRBD1 (5 bases). Trimming took 3 bases from V and 6 from J, leaving 14 bases between them. Looked up from germline, CDR1 is MDHEN and CDR2 is SYDVKM. This CDR3 has 14 amino acids. The CDR3 loop reads CASSLTRVNAEAFF. In DNA form, the CDR3 reads TGTGCCAGCAGTTTGACCAGGGTAAATGCTGAAGCTTTCTTT.

The chain links TRBV7-6 to TRBJ2-1, with a tentative D call TRBD1 (5 bases). Germline CDR1 SGHVS, CDR2 FNYEAQ. The V end was cut by 5 bases, the J end by 2 bases, with 19 bases between. This CDR3 spans 17 amino acids. The CDR3 region is CASSKQAPQSTYNEQFF. The CDR3 DNA reads as TGTGCCAGCAGCAAACAGGCTCCCCAGAGCACCTACAATGAGCAGTTCTTC.

The rearrangement uses TRBV5-6 and TRBJ2-1, with D perhaps matching TRBD2 (5 bases). The V and J ends lost 0 bases and 4 bases respectively, with 14 bases between them. Germline V CDR1 and CDR2: SGHDT, YYEEEE. CDR3 length: 16 amino acids. The CDR3 coding sequence is TGTGCCAGCAGCTTGGGACCCCCTGGGAGATACAATGAGCAGTTCTTC. Protein: CASSLGPPGRYNEQFF.

The CDR3 protein is CASSHFSGGALDTQYF. The CDR3 DNA follows: TGCGCCAGCAGCCATTTTAGCGGGGGGGCCCTGGATACGCAGTATTTT. The chain recombines TRBV4-3 with TRBJ2-3; 11 nucleotides line up with TRBD2. The CDR3 covers 16 residues. Germline CDR1 is LGHNA and CDR2 is YSLEER. With V trimmed by 3 bases and J by 6 bases, 8 bases remained unmatched.

The V and J genes are TRBV19 and TRBJ2-3, with 10 bases lining up with TRBD2. The CDR3 extends over 15 amino acids. V lost 5 bases, J lost 2 bases, and 4 bases stayed unmatched. CDR1 is LNHDA and CDR2 is SQIVND in the germline V gene (reference sequence). The CDR3 loop is CASSVGLAVTDTQYF. The CDR3 DNA reads TGTGCCAGTAGTGTCGGACTAGCGGTCACAGATACGCAGTATTTT.

This clone is large by share. The chain links TRBV11-1 to TRBJ2-2; D may be TRBD1 (5 bases). Germline assignment: CDR1 SGHAT and CDR2 FQDESV (reference sequence). This CDR3 is built from 14 residues. The germline V and J ends were trimmed by 1 base and 6 bases, with 9 bases remaining between them. The CDR3 loop is CASSLEVGPGELFF. CDR3 sequence (DNA): TGTGCCAGCAGCTTAGAGGTGGGGCCCGGGGAGCTGTTTTTT.

The genes are TRBV15 and TRBJ1-6; D gene unclear. CDR1 is LNHNV and CDR2 is YYDKDF in the germline V gene (reference sequence). V shed 6 bases and J shed 0 bases, with 6 bases lying between them. The CDR3 has 14 amino acids. CDR3 region: CATSGSSYNSPLHF. CDR3 DNA sequence: TGTGCCACCAGTGGAAGCTCCTATAATTCACCCCTCCACTTT. Full variable domain (remainder filled in from reference TRBV15 and TRBJ1-6): DAMVIQNPRYQVTQFGKPVTLSCSQTLNHNVMYWYQQKSSQAPKLLFHYYDKDFNNEADTPDNFQSRRPNTSFCFLDIRSPGLGDTAMYLCATSGSSYNSPLHFGNGTRLTVT.

The rearrangement joins TRBV29-1 to TRBJ1-1; 7 bases match TRBD1. Per germline, CDR1 SQVTM and CDR2 ANQGSEA. CDR3 size: 13 residues. Trimming cost V 0 bases and J 5 bases; bases outside gene matches: 3. This CDR3 reads CSVEDSGGTEAFF. The CDR3 nucleotides are TGCAGCGTTGAAGATTCAGGGGGGACTGAAGCTTTCTTT.

The chain recombines TRBV11-1 with TRBJ2-3, with no clear D. The CDR3 has 14 residues. The V and J ends lost 2 bases and 2 bases respectively, with 8 bases between them. Germline CDR1 reads SGHAT; CDR2 reads FQDESV (reference sequence). CDR3: CASSLTPSTDTQYF. DNA for the CDR3: TGTGCCAGCAGCTTAACTCCGTCCACAGATACGCAGTATTTT. Full variable domain (outside the CDR3, taken from reference TRBV11-1 and TRBJ2-3): EAEVAQSPRYKITEKSQAVAFWCDPISGHATLYWYRQILGQGPELLVQFQDESVVDDSQLPKDRFSAERLKGVDSTLKIQPAELGDSAMYLCASSLTPSTDTQYFGPGTRLTVL.

The V gene is TRBV15, the J gene TRBJ2-7; 8 bases agree with TRBD2. The CDR3 has 17 residues. Unmatched junction bases numbered 11, after V lost 3 bases and J lost 1 base. Germline V gives CDR1 LNHNV, CDR2 YYDKDF (reference sequence). The chain's CDR3 is CATSRDVAGPQSYEQYF. CDR3 nucleotide sequence: TGTGCCACCAGCAGGGATGTAGCGGGGCCACAATCCTACGAGCAGTACTTC.

The chain joins TRBV9 to TRBJ2-1; no clear D gene. There are 10 residues in the CDR3. Germline CDR1 and CDR2: SGDLS and YYNGEE. Trimming took 3 bases from V and 7 from J, leaving 2 bases between them. This CDR3 is CASSGNEQFF. The CDR3 nucleotides read TGTGCCAGCAGCGGGAATGAGCAGTTCTTC.

A single count supports this clone. The chain links TRBV28 to TRBJ2-7; 8 positions match TRBD1. This CDR3 spans 15 amino acids. Unmatched junction bases numbered 7, after V lost 1 base and J lost 5 bases. Germline V gene data show CDR1 as MDHEN and CDR2 as SYDVKM. This CDR3 reads CASSLSRQGANEQYF. CDR3 sequence (DNA): TGTGCCAGCAGTTTATCTCGGCAGGGGGCCAACGAGCAGTACTTC.